A selection of T cell receptor beta chains follows, all from one sample in a study of sequential checkpoint blockade in melanoma. TCRdb's copy holds only in-frame clones and misses some; the assay was immunoSEQ multiplex PCR. The sample yields about 13,000 clones, about 73% seen once. The source was CD8+ T cells sorted from blood (inferred from file names), collected from a patient given nivolumab and ipilimumab in sequence. The receptor source for this set is a human donor with melanoma. Both conserved end residues are part of each CDR3. A D gene is named only where the DNA matches it firmly. Size is stated for part of the rows, as once, few or many counts, or as a class when the clone is expanded.

CDR3aa	CDR3nt	d_gene	abundance	v_gene	j_gene
CASSLGQPYNSPLHF	TGTGCCAGCAGCTTAGGACAGCCATATAATTCACCCCTCCACTTT	-	-	TRBV5-6	TRBJ1-6
CASFPRTGGINTEAFF	TGTGCCAGTTTCCCCAGGACAGGGGGAATTAACACTGAAGCTTTCTTT	TRBD1	-	TRBV19	TRBJ1-1
CASSLKQGWGNEQFF	TGTGCTAGCAGCTTAAAACAGGGATGGGGCAATGAGCAGTTCTTC	-	once	TRBV7-7	TRBJ2-1
CASSASTLEGNTGELFF	TGTGCCAGTAGTGCCTCCACATTGGAGGGGAACACCGGGGAGCTGTTTTTT	-	once	TRBV19	TRBJ2-2
CASTPVGGTYEQYF	TGTGCCAGTACCCCGGTGGGGGGGACCTACGAGCAGTACTTC	TRBD2	few	TRBV19	TRBJ2-7
CASSVDTSSSYEQYF	TGTGCCAGCAGCGTAGATACCTCCAGCTCCTACGAGCAGTACTTC	-	-	TRBV9	TRBJ2-7
CASSPRGALQETQYF	TGCGCCAGCAGCCCACGGGGGGCCCTTCAAGAGACCCAGTACTTC	-	-	TRBV5-1	TRBJ2-5
CASSPGWTGTHF	TGTGCCAGCAGCCCCGGCTGGACAGGGACCCACTTC	TRBD1	-	TRBV7-9	TRBJ2-7
CASSGRRGTSYNEQFF	TGTGCCAGCAGCGGACGGCGGGGGACCTCCTACAATGAGCAGTTCTTC	TRBD2	-	TRBV7-9	TRBJ2-1
CASSSQTGATNEKLFF	TGCGCCAGCAGCTCTCAAACAGGGGCAACTAATGAAAAACTGTTTTTT	TRBD1	few	TRBV5-1	TRBJ1-4
CASSQEGGVGYTF	TGTGCCAGCAGCCAAGAAGGGGGGGTTGGCTACACCTTC	-	-	TRBV4-2	TRBJ1-2
CASSQGGTGRMNTEAFF	TGCGCCAGCAGCCAAGGGGGGACAGGCCGAATGAACACTGAAGCTTTCTTT	TRBD1	-	TRBV4-1	TRBJ1-1
CACKDSSYEQYF	TGTGCCTGTAAGGACAGCTCCTACGAGCAGTACTTC	-	-	TRBV30	TRBJ2-7
CASSLGGGETQYF	TGTGCCAGCAGCTTAGGGGGGGGAGAGACCCAGTACTTC	TRBD2	-	TRBV7-9	TRBJ2-5
CASSQDRGRTEAFF	TGTGCCAGCAGCCAAGATAGAGGGAGGACTGAAGCTTTCTTT	-	-	TRBV4-2	TRBJ1-1
CASSLVLGRAVNYGYTF	TGTGCCAGCAGCTTGGTTTTAGGCAGGGCCGTTAACTATGGCTACACCTTC	-	-	TRBV5-4	TRBJ1-2
CASSPTSGSGEQYF	TGTGCCAGCTCACCCACTAGCGGGAGTGGGGAGCAGTACTTC	TRBD2	-	TRBV18	TRBJ2-7
CASRDRGNPNEKLFF	TGTGCCAGCAGGGACAGGGGAAATCCGAATGAAAAACTGTTTTTT	TRBD1	-	TRBV2	TRBJ1-4
CASSNREQGFNQPQHF	TGTGCCAGCAGTAACCGGGAACAGGGATTCAATCAGCCCCAGCATTTT	-	-	TRBV27	TRBJ1-5
CASSTRDRGFEELFF	TGTGCCAGCAGTACCCGGGACAGGGGGTTTGAGGAGCTGTTTTTT	TRBD1	-	TRBV27	TRBJ2-2
CASSQDETTSGGYEQYF	TGTGCCAGCAGCCAAGATGAAACCACTAGCGGGGGGTACGAGCAGTACTTC	TRBD2	few	TRBV13	TRBJ2-7
CASSLRDRGTETQYF	TGTGCCAGCAGCCTCCGGGACAGGGGGACGGAGACCCAGTACTTC	TRBD1	-	TRBV5-4	TRBJ2-5
CASSNQVVQETQYF	TGTGCCAGCAGCAACCAGGTAGTCCAAGAGACCCAGTACTTC	-	-	TRBV7-8	TRBJ2-5
CASSPRRGGTDTQYF	TGTGCCAGCAGCCCTCGCAGGGGTGGGACAGATACGCAGTATTTT	-	-	TRBV9	TRBJ2-3
CASSRYSGNEQFF	TGTGCCAGCAGCCGCTATTCGGGGAATGAGCAGTTCTTC	-	-	TRBV7-3	TRBJ2-1
CASGTTGTNSPLHF	TGTGCCAGCGGAACGACAGGGACCAATTCACCCCTCCACTTT	TRBD1	-	TRBV25-1	TRBJ1-6
CASSGEFEQFF	TGTGCCAGTAGCGGGGAGTTTGAGCAGTTCTTC	TRBD2	-	TRBV7-9	TRBJ2-1
CASSPARDLEQFF	TGTGCCAGCAGCCCTGCCAGGGATCTTGAGCAGTTCTTC	-	-	TRBV7-9	TRBJ2-1
CASSAWDRPYNEQFF	TGTGCCAGCAGTGCCTGGGACAGACCCTACAATGAGCAGTTCTTC	TRBD1	once	TRBV25-1	TRBJ2-1
CASSEALGREPDTQYF	TGTGCCAGCAGTGAAGCGTTAGGCAGGGAACCAGATACGCAGTATTTT	-	few	TRBV6-1	TRBJ2-3
CASSQEGEAGGPTDTQYF	TGTGCCAGCAGCCAAGAGGGGGAAGCGGGGGGCCCCACAGATACGCAGTATTTT	TRBD2	-	TRBV4-2	TRBJ2-3
CASSPTWGQGTEAFF	TGTGCCAGCAGCCCTACGTGGGGGCAGGGCACTGAAGCTTTCTTT	-	-	TRBV7-6	TRBJ1-1
CASSSLAGEGHEQFF	TGTGCCAGCAGCTCACTAGCGGGGGAAGGTCATGAGCAGTTCTTC	TRBD2	-	TRBV6-4	TRBJ2-1
CASSIGTSGLYEQYF	TGTGCCAGCAGCATTGGGACTAGCGGGCTCTACGAGCAGTACTTC	TRBD2	once	TRBV9	TRBJ2-7
CASSLGPNTDTQYF	TGTGCCAGCAGTTTGGGCCCTAACACAGATACGCAGTATTTT	-	-	TRBV27	TRBJ2-3
CASSASAGGSTDTQYF	TGTGCCAGCAGTGCCTCGGCGGGAGGAAGCACAGATACGCAGTATTTT	TRBD2	medium-sized	TRBV6-4	TRBJ2-3
CASSLVTVISYEQYF	TGTGCCAGCAGCTTAGTGACAGTCATTTCCTACGAGCAGTACTTC	-	-	TRBV11-2	TRBJ2-7
CASSPGGARGNEQFF	TGTGCCAGCAGCCCGGGGGGGGCCAGGGGCAATGAGCAGTTCTTC	TRBD2	-	TRBV5-6	TRBJ2-1
CASSLGAGDYEQYF	TGTGCCAGCAGCTTGGGAGCGGGAGACTACGAGCAGTACTTC	TRBD2	-	TRBV5-6	TRBJ2-7
CAWRGGFAEAFF	TGTGCCTGGAGGGGGGGGTTCGCTGAAGCTTTCTTT	-	-	TRBV30	TRBJ1-1